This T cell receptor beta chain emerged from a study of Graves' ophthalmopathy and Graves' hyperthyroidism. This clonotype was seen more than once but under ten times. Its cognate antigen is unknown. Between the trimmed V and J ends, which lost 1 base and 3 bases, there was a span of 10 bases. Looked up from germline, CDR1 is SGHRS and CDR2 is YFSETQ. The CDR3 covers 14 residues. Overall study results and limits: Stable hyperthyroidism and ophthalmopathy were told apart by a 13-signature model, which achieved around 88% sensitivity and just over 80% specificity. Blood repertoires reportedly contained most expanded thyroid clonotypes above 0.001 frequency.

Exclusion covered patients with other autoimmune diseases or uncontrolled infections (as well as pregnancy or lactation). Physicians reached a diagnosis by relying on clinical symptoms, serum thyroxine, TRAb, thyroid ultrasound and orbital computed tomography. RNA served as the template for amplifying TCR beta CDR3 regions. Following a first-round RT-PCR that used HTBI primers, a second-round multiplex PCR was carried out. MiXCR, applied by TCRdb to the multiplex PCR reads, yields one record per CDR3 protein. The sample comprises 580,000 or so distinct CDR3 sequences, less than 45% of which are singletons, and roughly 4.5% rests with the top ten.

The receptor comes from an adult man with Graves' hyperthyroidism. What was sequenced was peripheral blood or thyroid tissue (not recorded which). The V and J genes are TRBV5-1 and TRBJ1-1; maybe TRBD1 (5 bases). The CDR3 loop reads CASSLKGPDTEAFF. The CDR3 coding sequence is TGCGCCAGCAGCTTGAAGGGGCCGGACACTGAAGCTTTCTTT.